This TCR beta chain is drawn from a study of blood T cell repertoires in COVID-19 (TCRdb year 2020). Broadly, across the study: The collaborator samples originated in the United States, Italy and Spain and spanned the acute and convalescent phases of COVID-19. The prospective study material was composed of cDNA or gDNA derived from T cells, B-cell-depleted T cells, or PBMCs. Subjects who had been exposed to COVID-19, were actively infected with it, or had recovered from it provided the deeply sampled blood TCRbeta repertoires that made up the dataset. The repertoires were made available in a free public database intended to serve as a resource for research on the immune response to SARS-CoV-2. The samples were drawn from two sources: the first 160 participants of the ongoing ImmuneRACE study, and some 1,300 subjects contributed by 6 global collaborators. The sample metadata nearly always contained a de-identified subject ID, COVID-19 status, age in years and sex. Where available, HLA class I and class II types were obtained from metadata supplied by the sample provider rather than from assay-based typing.

The germline V gene specifies SNHLY as CDR1 and FYNNEI as CDR2. V loses 10 bases, J loses 4 bases, and the germline ends lie 9 bases apart. The CDR3 holds 11 amino acids from the cysteine to the phenylalanine. Only CDR3 DNA remains: 33 bases, in frame from the first base. On the study overall, not on this receptor specifically: How much clinical and demographic metadata was included differed by source and by participant, and the metadata was provided uncurated.

TCRbeta CDR3 regions were amplified from genomic DNA by means of the immunoSEQ Assay, a bias-controlled multiplex PCR. In the authors' own workflow: Within the assay, amplification of reference gene primers was used to estimate how many nucleated cells each sample contained. To quantify the absolute abundance of each unique TCRbeta CDR3 rearrangement, sequence reads were collapsed and filtered. Productive Simpson clonality was computed per sample as the square root of Simpson's diversity index over productive rearrangements. TCRdb holds this immuneACCESS table with in-frame rearrangements only. Some clones are missing; in checked studies, unresolved V genes explain under half, and the rest has no known cause. V, J and clone size reflect that table, while D and trimming were determined from the DNA. The sample has nearly 110,000 clones on record, under 90% of them singletons. 11% to 15% of the sample belongs to the ten largest clones.

With regard to this clone: Its specific antigen is unknown. No clone much larger than this one lies a single base away; base qualities are absent.

Each collaborating institution followed its own protocols to collect whole blood in K2EDTA tubes. For TCRbeta analysis, collaborator samples were shipped as frozen whole blood, as isolated PBMCs, or as DNA extracted from either sample type. The sequenced material came from peripheral blood. This clonotype originated in a woman aged 60 to 75 with acute or convalescent COVID-19. The sequence is built from TRBV2 and TRBJ2-3; confidence is insufficient to name the D gene. The encoded CDR3 is CATRLSDTQYF. The nucleotides read TGTGCCACCCGACTCTCAGATACGCAGTATTTT.